The 31 T cell receptor beta chains given below trace back to one sample, sequenced in a study of Ad26.COV2.S vaccination and SARS-CoV-2 variants. Sequenced by immunoSEQ multiplex PCR; TCRdb stores in-frame clones only, minus some. The sample yields some 180,000 clones, around nine tenths seen once. The sequences come from peripheral blood, collected after recovery from COVID-19. Source of these receptors: a human donor who had recovered from COVID-19.

V is TRBV4-1 and J is TRBJ2-2; no definite D call. The CDR3 length is 13 residues. The germline gives CDR1 MGHRA, CDR2 YSYEKL. V was shortened by 1 base and J by 6 bases, with 6 bases between the two germline ends. Written as DNA, the CDR3 is TGCGCCAGCAGCCAAGTGGTAGCCGGGGAGCTGTTTTTT. This gives the protein CASSQVVAGELFF.

The chain employs TRBV7-9 and TRBJ2-3, with D perhaps TRBD2 (6 bases). V was pared by 2 bases and J by 6 bases, with 21 bases between. This CDR3 contains 17 residues. Germline V gene sequence: CDR1 SEHNR, CDR2 FQNEAQ (reference sequence). The CDR3 loop reads CASSLRGEAISLDTQYF. The CDR3 DNA follows: TGTGCCAGCAGCTTACGCGGGGAGGCTATCTCGTTGGATACGCAGTATTTT.

The chain joins TRBV15 to TRBJ2-2, with TRBD2 matching 11 bases. With 1 base clipped from V and 0 bases from J, the junction kept 10 bases outside the gene matches. Looked up from germline, CDR1 is LNHNV and CDR2 is YYDKDF (reference sequence). The CDR3 has 20 amino acids. The CDR3 protein is CATSRVLAGGLSANTGELFF. CDR3 bases: TGTGCCACCAGCAGAGTCCTAGCGGGGGGTCTATCGGCGAACACCGGGGAGCTGTTTTTT. The full variable domain, with the rest looked up from reference TRBV15 and TRBJ2-2, is DAMVIQNPRYQVTQFGKPVTLSCSQTLNHNVMYWYQQKSSQAPKLLFHYYDKDFNNEADTPDNFQSRRPNTSFCFLDIRSPGLGDTAMYLCATSRVLAGGLSANTGELFFGEGSRLTVL.

The chain couples TRBV28 to TRBJ2-2; a possible D gene is TRBD2 (6 bases). The ends were cut back, 6 bases at V and 2 bases at J, with 19 bases in the middle. CDR1 is MDHEN and CDR2 is SYDVKM in the germline V gene. The CDR3 is 17 amino acids. The chain's CDR3 is CASSPGLLIPNTGELFF. The CDR3 region has the DNA TGTGCCAGCAGCCCGGGACTTCTCATACCAAACACCGGGGAGCTGTTTTTT.

This chain joins TRBV2 and TRBJ1-5, with a weak D call TRBD1 (5 bases). From germline, CDR1 is SNHLY and CDR2 FYNNEI. V lost 8 bases and J lost 1, with 12 bases in between. The CDR3 totals 14 residues. The CDR3 loop reads CASVMGESNQPQHF. As DNA, the CDR3 is TGTGCCAGCGTGATGGGGGAAAGCAATCAGCCCCAGCATTTT.

This clone has just one count. The chain joins TRBV4-2 to TRBJ1-2; D is uncertain. The CDR3 is 13 amino acids. The V end lost 1 base, the J end lost 2 bases, and 5 bases lay between the germline ends. From germline, CDR1 is LGHNA and CDR2 YNFKEQ. CDR3 residues: CASSQAGNYGYTF. The CDR3 nucleotides are TGTGCCAGCAGCCAAGCCGGGAACTATGGCTACACCTTC.

The rearrangement links TRBV2 to TRBJ1-6; 8 bases map to TRBD1. The ends lost 7 bases at V and 8 bases at J; junction bases unmatched: 4. The CDR3 covers 13 residues. From germline, CDR1 is SNHLY and CDR2 FYNNEI. The CDR3 DNA reads TGTGCCAGCACCGACAGGGGTGATTCACCCCTCCACTTT. This translates into CASTDRGDSPLHF.

This chain links TRBV10-1 with TRBJ1-6; D possibly corresponds to TRBD1 (5 bases). Trimming removed 2 bases from V and 9 bases from J, with 11 bases in between. CDR3 size: 14 residues. Germline V lookup: CDR1 WNHNN, CDR2 SYGVQD (reference sequence). CDR3 nucleotide sequence: TGCGCCAGCAGTGAGACGGGGCGGTCTTCACCCCTCCACTTT. This encodes CASSETGRSSPLHF.

This clone was picked up one time. This chain links TRBV19 with TRBJ2-1; D remains unclear. V lost 6 bases and J lost 5, with 14 bases in between. The length of the CDR3 is 14 residues. From germline, CDR1 is LNHDA and CDR2 SQIVND (reference sequence). This CDR3 reads CASSYRRSDNEQFF. CDR3 nucleotides: TGTGCCAGTAGCTATCGAAGGTCGGACAATGAGCAGTTCTTC.

V is TRBV5-4 and J is TRBJ2-2; no clear D gene. This CDR3 comprises 13 residues. V was trimmed by 5 bases and J by 6 bases, leaving 11 bases between them. The germline gives CDR1 SGHNT, CDR2 YYREEE (reference sequence). The CDR3 coding sequence is TGTGCCAGCAGACCGGTTGAACCCGGGGAGCTGTTTTTT. Amino acids: CASRPVEPGELFF.

The J gene is TRBJ1-4, the V gene TRBV7-9, with D possibly matching TRBD1 (6 bases). Germline CDR1 and CDR2: SEHNR and FQNEAQ (reference sequence). V shed 0 bases and J shed 7 bases, with 12 bases lying between them. This CDR3 comprises 15 residues. As DNA, the CDR3 is TGTGCCAGCAGCTTAGCGGGGGCTAGAGGTGAAAAACTGTTTTTT. Its protein product is CASSLAGARGEKLFF.

The rearrangement links TRBV7-2 to TRBJ2-5; 11 bases map to TRBD2. V shed 5 bases and J 4 bases; nucleotides not matched to a gene: 15. The CDR3 covers 18 residues. The germline gives CDR1 SGHTA, CDR2 FQGNSA. This chain's CDR3 is CASSPTSYSGGALETQYF. The CDR3 nucleotides read TGTGCCAGCAGCCCGACCTCCTATAGCGGGGGGGCTCTAGAGACCCAGTACTTC.

V is TRBV7-3 and J is TRBJ2-1; a weak D match, TRBD2 (5 bases). Trimming removed 0 bases at V and 5 bases at J, with 17 bases between. CDR3 length: 17 amino acids. Germline CDR1 SGHTA, CDR2 FQGTGA. The CDR3 loop reads CASSLTLTPRTDNEQFF. As DNA, the CDR3 is TGTGCCAGCAGCTTAACGTTGACACCCCGGACTGACAATGAGCAGTTCTTC.

V is TRBV6-5 and J is TRBJ2-7; D ambiguous. V dropped 8 bases and J dropped 1 base, with 15 bases sitting between them. This CDR3 contains 14 residues. CDR1 and CDR2 from the germline V gene are MNHEY and SVGAGI. This CDR3 is CASLYSWGSYEQYF. The CDR3 bases are TGTGCCAGCCTCTATAGTTGGGGATCCTACGAGCAGTACTTC.

The chain couples TRBV3-1 (or the pseudogene TRBV3-2) to TRBJ1-2; D ambiguous. The V gene lost 4 bases and the J gene lost 3 bases, with 6 bases spanning the gap. CDR3 length: 12 residues. The germline CDR1 and CDR2 sequences are LGHDT and YNNKEL (reference sequence). The CDR3 sequence: CASSLGYYGYTF. For the CDR3, the DNA is TGTGCCAGCAGCCTCGGGTACTATGGCTACACCTTC.

This rearrangement joins TRBV5-1 to TRBJ2-3; 7 bases fit TRBD2. The length of the CDR3 is 15 residues. The J segment lost 5 bases and the V segment lost 2 bases, leaving 8 bases of the junction unmatched. Germline CDR1 and CDR2: SGHRS and YFSETQ. The CDR3 sequence: CASSFAPGGKDTQYF. The CDR3 nucleotides read TGCGCCAGCAGCTTCGCCCCGGGAGGAAAAGATACGCAGTATTTT. Full variable domain (remainder filled in from reference TRBV5-1 and TRBJ2-3): KAGVTQTPRYLIKTRGQQVTLSCSPISGHRSVSWYQQTPGQGLQFLFEYFSETQRNKGNFPGRFSGRQFSNSRSEMNVSTLELGDSALYLCASSFAPGGKDTQYFGPGTRLTVL.

This chain links TRBV7-9 with TRBJ2-7; 9 bases agree with TRBD2. V shed 1 base and J 2 bases; nucleotides not matched to a gene: 6. CDR1 and CDR2 from the germline V gene are SEHNR and FQNEAQ (reference sequence). The CDR3 spans 16 residues. The DNA of the CDR3 is TGTGCCAGCAGCTTAGGGGGTAGCGGGAGCCCCTACGAGCAGTACTTC. It codes for CASSLGGSGSPYEQYF.

This chain joins TRBV5-1 and TRBJ2-3, with 8 bases that match TRBD2. Germline-derived CDR1 and CDR2 are SGHRS and YFSETQ. The CDR3 is made up of 16 amino acids. Trimming at V came to 1 base and at J to 2 bases, leaving 6 bases not matched to a gene. The CDR3 loop is CASSLKRETITDTQYF. DNA for the CDR3: TGCGCCAGCAGCTTGAAGCGGGAGACCATCACAGATACGCAGTATTTT.

Worth noting for this clone: This sample also contains other DNA sequences that code for the same CDR3. V is TRBV7-3 and J is TRBJ1-1; D might be TRBD1 (5 bases). V lost 2 bases and J 1 base, leaving 8 bases between the germline ends. The CDR3 totals 14 residues. Germline assignment: CDR1 SGHTA and CDR2 FQGTGA. The CDR3 DNA reads as TGTGCCAGCAGCTTAGGCACAGGGAACACTGAAGCTTTCTTT. It specifies CASSLGTGNTEAFF.

This chain links TRBV4-1 with TRBJ2-1; 9 bases fit TRBD2. The germline V gene has CDR1 MGHRA and CDR2 YSYEKL. The trim removed 0 bases at V and 7 bases at J, leaving 10 bases unmatched. The CDR3 is 17 amino acids. The CDR3 coding sequence is TGCGCCAGCAGCCAAGATTGGGAGAGCGGGGGGTTTAATGAGCAGTTCTTC. Its protein is CASSQDWESGGFNEQFF.

The rearrangement uses TRBV28 and TRBJ1-2; tentatively, D is TRBD1 (5 bases). Germline assignment: CDR1 MDHEN and CDR2 SYDVKM. The ends were cut back, 5 bases at V and 0 bases at J, with 13 bases in the middle. The CDR3 is 15 residues long. As DNA, the CDR3 is TGTGCCAGCAGTACCTGGGACGGAGCTAACTATGGCTACACCTTC. Translation: CASSTWDGANYGYTF.

The chain employs TRBV6-5 and TRBJ2-2; D might be TRBD1 (5 bases). CDR1 MNHEY and CDR2 SVGAGI come from the germline V gene. V was trimmed by 6 bases and J by 5 bases, leaving 13 bases between them. This CDR3 spans 14 amino acids. CDR3 loop: CASSVTGSTGELFF. In DNA, the CDR3 is TGTGCCAGCAGCGTTACAGGTTCTACCGGGGAGCTGTTTTTT.

CDR3 residues: CASRATGTGGYEQYF. The CDR3 bases are TGTGCCAGCAGGGCTACCGGGACAGGGGGCTACGAGCAGTACTTC. The chain carries TRBV28 and TRBJ2-7; TRBD1 agrees at 11 bases. The CDR3 has 15 amino acids. Losses at the gene ends were 6 bases for V and 3 bases for J; bases not matched to a gene: 7. The germline V gene encodes CDR1 MDHEN and CDR2 SYDVKM. Based on the CDR3 plus reference TRBV28 and TRBJ2-7, the full variable domain is DVKVTQSSRYLVKRTGEKVFLECVQDMDHENMFWYRQDPGLGLRLIYFSYDVKMKEKGDIPEGYSVSREKKERFSLILESASTNQTSMYLCASRATGTGGYEQYFGPGTRLTVT.

The CDR3 spells CATSREGGSGVHTQYF. As DNA, the CDR3 is TGTGCCACCAGCAGAGAGGGGGGTAGCGGAGTTCATACGCAGTATTTT. This chain uses TRBV15 with TRBJ2-3, with D possibly TRBD2 on 6 matching bases. Trimming stripped 0 bases from V and 7 bases from J, with 17 bases between. CDR1 LNHNV and CDR2 YYDKDF come from the germline V gene (reference sequence). The CDR3 contains 16 residues.

This clone has only one observation. The chain has TRBV10-2 and TRBJ2-5; D remains unclear. Per the germline V gene, CDR1 is WSHSY and CDR2 is SAAADI. This CDR3 region has 18 residues. With 0 bases removed from V and 3 bases from J, the gap between germline ends came to 20 bases. The CDR3 region is CASSESERPGGSKETQYF. The CDR3 nucleotides are TGCGCCAGCAGTGAGTCCGAGCGCCCAGGCGGTTCTAAAGAGACCCAGTACTTC.

This sequence joins TRBV7-7 and TRBJ1-4; the D gene is possibly TRBD1 (6 bases). V was trimmed by 2 bases and J by 8 bases, leaving 15 bases between them. This CDR3 region has 15 residues. Germline lookup yields CDR1 SSHAT and CDR2 FNYEAQ (reference sequence). The CDR3 region has the DNA TGTGCCAGCAGCTTAACGCAGGGGCGAAACGAAAAACTGTTTTTT. It is translated as CASSLTQGRNEKLFF. Supplemented by reference TRBV7-7 and TRBJ1-4, the full variable domain reads GAGVSQSPRYKVTKRGQDVTLRCDPISSHATLYWYQQALGQGPEFLTYFNYEAQPDKSGLPSDRFSAERPEGSISTLTIQRTEQRDSAMYRCASSLTQGRNEKLFFGSGTQLSVL.

The CDR3 nucleotides are TGTGCCATCAGTGAGAGACAGGGGCCCATCTATGGCTACACCTTC. Translated, it gives CAISERQGPIYGYTF. This chain connects TRBV10-3 to TRBJ1-2; 8 nucleotides match TRBD1. CDR1 and CDR2 (germline): ENHRY, SYGVKD. The CDR3 consists of 15 residues. The trim removed 2 bases at V and 4 bases at J, leaving 6 bases unmatched.

This rearrangement joins TRBV11-3 to TRBJ2-1, with a tentative D call TRBD2 (5 bases). Germline-derived CDR1 and CDR2 are SGHNT and YENEEA. Trimming shortened V by 5 bases and J by 9 bases, and 11 bases separated the two germline ends. This CDR3 is built from 12 residues. The chain's CDR3 is CASSLGGGEQFF. The CDR3 DNA reads TGTGCCAGCAGCCTCGGAGGAGGTGAGCAGTTCTTC.

Only one count was recorded for this clone. This chain uses TRBV9 with TRBJ2-5, with TRBD1 matching over 9 bases. The CDR3 has 15 residues. The junction had 9 bases not matched to a gene; V was cut back by 3 bases and J by 6 bases. The V gene's germline CDR1 is SGDLS and CDR2 YYNGEE. The CDR3 DNA follows: TGTGCCAGCAGCGAGGATGGGGACAGGGACCAGACCCAGTACTTC. Amino acid sequence: CASSEDGDRDQTQYF. The whole variable domain, filled in from reference TRBV9 and TRBJ2-5, reads DSGVTQTPKHLITATGQRVTLRCSPRSGDLSVYWYQQSLDQGLQFLIQYYNGEERAKGNILERFSAQQFPDLHSELNLSSLELGDSALYFCASSEDGDRDQTQYFGPGTRLLVL.

The V and J genes are TRBV19 and TRBJ2-7; 7 nucleotides align to TRBD2. Germline V lookup: CDR1 LNHDA, CDR2 SQIVND (reference sequence). CDR3 length: 14 residues. V was clipped by 3 bases and J by 4 bases; unmatched bases: 6. For the CDR3, the DNA is TGTGCCAGTAGTATCAAGGGGACTACATACGAGCAGTACTTC. It translates to CASSIKGTTYEQYF.

This chain uses TRBV10-1 with TRBJ1-5, with D perhaps matching TRBD1 (6 bases). V was cut by 6 bases and J by 3 bases, with 15 bases left in between. Germline V lookup: CDR1 WNHNN, CDR2 SYGVQD (reference sequence). The CDR3 spans 15 residues. In DNA form, the CDR3 reads TGCGCCAGCAGCGGGGGGGACACCTTCAATCAGCCCCAGCATTTT. Residues: CASSGGDTFNQPQHF.